What follows is one T cell receptor beta chain and its context. No antigen is known for it. At one end, the junction sequence differs from germline, possibly due to a read error. RNA transcripts served as the template for amplifying TCR beta CDR3 regions. The primer set for the first-round RT-PCR of the TCR CDR3 was HTBI. From the multiplex PCR reads, TCRdb called clonotypes with MiXCR, one entry per CDR3 protein. Of about 47,000 distinct CDR3 sequences listed, roughly 51% were seen once; the top ten hold over 30%. Germline CDR1 and CDR2: SNHLY and FYNNEI. CDR3 length: 14 amino acids. This sample is drawn from a study of T cells in Graves' hyperthyroidism and ophthalmopathy. Absence of ophthalmopathy progression within 18 months defined stable Graves' hyperthyroidism. Investigators excluded patients with uncontrolled infection, other autoimmune disease, pregnancy or lactation. Study-level points and caveats: The model foresaw ophthalmopathy a median around 6 months prior to onset. Most thyroid clonotypes expanded above 0.001 were also detected in blood.

The clonotype comes from a man aged 18-30 years with Graves' hyperthyroidism. Sequenced input: peripheral blood or thyroid tissue (not recorded which). The chain uses TRBV2 and TRBJ2-2; 7 bases map to TRBD2. The CDR3 DNA is TGTGCCAGTAAAGTGGGGGGGAACACCGGGGAGCTGCTTTTT. Translated: CASKVGGNTGELLF.